One sample yielded the 8 T cell receptor beta chains listed below, sequenced in a study of T cells in Graves' hyperthyroidism and ophthalmopathy. Researchers amplified the TCR beta CDR3 regions from RNA transcripts. The primer set for the first-round RT-PCR of the TCR CDR3 was HTBI. Using its own MiXCR run on the multiplex PCR reads, TCRdb lists one record per CDR3 protein. This sample has 550,000 to 800,000 distinct CDR3 sequences, with approximately 15% found just once. The sequencing input was blood. The receptors were gathered from a man aged 45-65 years with Graves' hyperthyroidism.

This clonotype has a count of ten or more. This chain uses TRBV7-9 with TRBJ2-7, with unresolved D. The CDR3 runs to 12 residues. The V end lost 1 base, the J end lost 5 bases, and 6 bases lay between the germline ends. Germline CDR1 is SEHNR and CDR2 is FQNEAQ (reference sequence). In nucleotides, the CDR3 is TGTGCCAGCAGCTTAGACCGGGACGAGCAGTACTTC. Translation gives CASSLDRDEQYF.

At least ten counts were recorded for this clonotype. The rearrangement joins TRBV7-2 to TRBJ2-5; D may match TRBD1 or TRBD2 (5 bases each). Germline V gene sequence: CDR1 SGHTA, CDR2 FQGNSA. The CDR3 consists of 13 residues. Deletions cut 5 bases from V and 5 bases from J, with 12 bases between. The DNA of the CDR3 is TGTGCCAGCAGCGTAAAGTGGGGGGAGACCCAGTACTTC. It codes for CASSVKWGETQYF.

This clonotype was picked up many times. The chain recombines TRBV2 with TRBJ2-5; unclear D gene. Trimming cost V 6 bases and J 4 bases, with 15 bases left between them. Germline V gene lookup returns CDR1 SNHLY and CDR2 FYNNEI. The length of the CDR3 is 14 residues. The CDR3 protein is CASRPVLGRETQYF. DNA for the CDR3: TGTGCCAGCAGGCCCGTCCTAGGACGAGAGACCCAGTACTTC.

This clonotype was found a few times. This rearrangement joins TRBV20-1 to TRBJ1-6, with unresolved D. Trimming removed 2 bases from V and 10 bases from J, with 15 bases in between. Germline V gene sequence: CDR1 DFQATT, CDR2 SNEGSKA (reference sequence). The CDR3 has 14 amino acids. The CDR3 reads CSARSAAGRSPLHF. CDR3 coding DNA: TGCAGTGCTAGAAGCGCAGCCGGGAGGTCACCCCTCCACTTT.

This clonotype was observed a few times. The chain uses TRBV19 and TRBJ1-2; D not resolved. Germline lookup yields CDR1 LNHDA and CDR2 SQIVND (reference sequence). The CDR3 contains 13 residues. With 6 bases removed from V and 1 base from J, the gap between germline ends came to 9 bases. CDR3 region: CASRSTDNYGYTF. The CDR3 DNA follows: TGTGCCAGTAGATCGACGGATAACTATGGCTACACCTTC.

CDR3 in DNA: TGTGCCAGCAGTTACCCCCGGACTAGCGGGAGTAGCCAAGATACGCAGTATTTT. It is translated as CASSYPRTSGSSQDTQYF. The chain is built from TRBV6-5 and TRBJ2-3; 13 positions match TRBD2. The CDR3 has 18 amino acids. Germline V gene data show CDR1 as MNHEY and CDR2 as SVGAGI. V gave up 2 bases and J gave up 5 bases; unmatched junction bases: 10.

This chain links TRBV24-1 with TRBJ2-1; tentatively, D is TRBD2 (6 bases). Germline CDR1 is KGHDR and CDR2 is SFDVKD. The CDR3 sequence is 16 residues long. Trimming took 3 bases from V and 0 from J, leaving 11 bases between them. CDR3 sequence reads: CATSDPAGSSYNEQFF. The CDR3 nucleotides are TGTGCCACCAGTGATCCGGCGGGGAGCTCCTACAATGAGCAGTTCTTC.

At least ten counts were recorded for this clonotype. This chain links TRBV28 with TRBJ2-4; the D gene is possibly TRBD1 (6 bases). The CDR3 extends over 16 amino acids. From germline, CDR1 is MDHEN and CDR2 SYDVKM. Trimming cost V 5 bases and J 4 bases, with 18 bases left between them. The CDR3 nucleotides are TGTGCCAGCAGTACCTCGGGACACAAAGTAAAAAACATTCAGTACTTC. Amino acids: CASSTSGHKVKNIQYF.